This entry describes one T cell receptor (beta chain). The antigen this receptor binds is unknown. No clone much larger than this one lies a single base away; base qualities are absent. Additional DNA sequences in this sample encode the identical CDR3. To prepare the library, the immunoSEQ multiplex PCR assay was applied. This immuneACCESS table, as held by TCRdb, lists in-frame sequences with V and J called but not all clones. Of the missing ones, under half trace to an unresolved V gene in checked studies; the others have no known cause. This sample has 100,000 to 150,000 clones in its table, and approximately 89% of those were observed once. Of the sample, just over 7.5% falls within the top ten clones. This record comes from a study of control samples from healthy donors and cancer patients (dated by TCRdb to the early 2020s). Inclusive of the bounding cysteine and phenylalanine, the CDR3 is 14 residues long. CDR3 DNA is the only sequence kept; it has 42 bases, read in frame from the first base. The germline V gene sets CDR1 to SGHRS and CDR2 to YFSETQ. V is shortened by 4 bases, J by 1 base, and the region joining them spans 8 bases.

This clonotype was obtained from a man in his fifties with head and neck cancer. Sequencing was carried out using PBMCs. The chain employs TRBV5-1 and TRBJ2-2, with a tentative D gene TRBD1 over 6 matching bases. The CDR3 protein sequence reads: CASSRGQNTGELFF. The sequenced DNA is TGCGCCAGCAGCAGGGGACAGAACACCGGGGAGCTGTTTTTT.